This T cell receptor (beta chain) was retrieved from a study of blood T cell repertoires in COVID-19. This clone is a singleton in its sample. The CDR3 runs to 14 residues. V was shortened by 9 bases and J by 0 bases, with 9 bases between the two germline ends. Germline CDR1 SGHTA, CDR2 FQGNSA. In the authors' methods: Estimates of nucleated cell counts were drawn from the amplification of reference gene primers. The method was immunoSEQ multiplex PCR; TCRdb's version includes in-frame clones alone and lacks a portion of them. The DNA was the basis for D and trimming; V, J and clone size are from that table. The sample shows 250,000 to 300,000 clones, just under 90% of them seen only once.

The source of this sequence is a woman aged 40 to 50 with acute or convalescent COVID-19. This chain joins TRBV7-2 and TRBJ2-6; D uncertain. The sequenced sample was peripheral blood. In DNA form, the CDR3 reads TGTGCCAGTACTGATATCTCTGGGGCCAACGTCCTGACTTTC. Protein sequence: CASTDISGANVLTF.